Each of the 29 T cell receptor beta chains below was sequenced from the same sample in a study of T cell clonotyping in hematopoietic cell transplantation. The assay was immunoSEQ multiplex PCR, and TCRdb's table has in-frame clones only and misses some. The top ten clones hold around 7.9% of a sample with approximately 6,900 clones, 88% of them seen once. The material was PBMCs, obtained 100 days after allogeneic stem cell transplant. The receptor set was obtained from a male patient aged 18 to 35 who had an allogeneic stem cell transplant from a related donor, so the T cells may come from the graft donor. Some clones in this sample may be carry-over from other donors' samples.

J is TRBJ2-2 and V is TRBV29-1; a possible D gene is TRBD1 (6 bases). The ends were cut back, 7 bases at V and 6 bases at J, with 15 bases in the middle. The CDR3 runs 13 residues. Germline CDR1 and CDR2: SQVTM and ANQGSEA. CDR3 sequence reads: CSAGEGPAGELFF. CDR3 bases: TGCAGCGCAGGGGAAGGGCCGGCCGGGGAGCTGTTTTTT.

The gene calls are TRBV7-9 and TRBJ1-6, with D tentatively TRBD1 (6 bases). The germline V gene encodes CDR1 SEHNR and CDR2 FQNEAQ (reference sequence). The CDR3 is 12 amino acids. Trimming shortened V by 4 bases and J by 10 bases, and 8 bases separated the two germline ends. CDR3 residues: CASSSQGSPLHF. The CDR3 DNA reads TGTGCCAGCAGCTCGCAGGGGTCACCCCTCCACTTT. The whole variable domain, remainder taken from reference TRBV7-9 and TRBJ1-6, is DTGVSQNPRHKITKRGQNVTFRCDPISEHNRLYWYRQTLGQGPEFLTYFQNEAQLEKSRLLSDRFSAERPKGSFSTLEIQRTEQGDSAMYLCASSSQGSPLHFGNGTRLTVT.

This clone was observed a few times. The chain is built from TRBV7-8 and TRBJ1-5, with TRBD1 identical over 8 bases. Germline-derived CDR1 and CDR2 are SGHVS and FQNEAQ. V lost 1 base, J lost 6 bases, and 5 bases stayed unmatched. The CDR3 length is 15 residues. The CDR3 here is CASSLGAGGPQPQHF. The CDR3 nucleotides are TGTGCCAGCAGCTTAGGGGCAGGGGGCCCTCAGCCCCAGCATTTT. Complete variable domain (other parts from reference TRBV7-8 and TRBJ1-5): GAGVSQSPRYKVAKRGQDVALRCDPISGHVSLFWYQQALGQGPEFLTYFQNEAQLDKSGLPSDRFFAERPEGSVSTLKIQRTQQEDSAVYLCASSLGAGGPQPQHFGDGTRLSIL.

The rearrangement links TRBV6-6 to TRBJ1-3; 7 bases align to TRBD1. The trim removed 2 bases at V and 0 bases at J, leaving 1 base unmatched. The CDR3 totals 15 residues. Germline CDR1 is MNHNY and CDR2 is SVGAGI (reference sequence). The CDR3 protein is CASSYEGASGNTIYF. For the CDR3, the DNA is TGTGCCAGCAGTTACGAGGGGGCCTCTGGAAACACCATATATTTT.

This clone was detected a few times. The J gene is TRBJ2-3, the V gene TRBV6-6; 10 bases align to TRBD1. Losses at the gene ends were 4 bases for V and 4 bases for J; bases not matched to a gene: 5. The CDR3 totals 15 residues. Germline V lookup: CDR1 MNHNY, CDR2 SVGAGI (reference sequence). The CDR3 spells CASSSTDRGADTQYF. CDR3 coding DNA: TGTGCCAGCAGTTCCACGGACAGGGGGGCAGATACGCAGTATTTT.

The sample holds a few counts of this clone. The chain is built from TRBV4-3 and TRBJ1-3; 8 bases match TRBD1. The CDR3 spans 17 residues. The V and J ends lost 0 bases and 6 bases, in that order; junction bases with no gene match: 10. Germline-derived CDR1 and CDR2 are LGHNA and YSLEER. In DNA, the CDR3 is TGCGCCAGCAGCCAAGACCACGGACAGGGAATGGCAAACACCATATATTTT. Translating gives CASSQDHGQGMANTIYF.

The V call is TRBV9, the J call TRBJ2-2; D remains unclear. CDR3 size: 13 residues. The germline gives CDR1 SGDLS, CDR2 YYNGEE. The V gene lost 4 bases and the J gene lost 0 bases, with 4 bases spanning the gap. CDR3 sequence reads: CASSSANTGELFF. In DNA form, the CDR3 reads TGTGCCAGCAGCTCGGCGAACACCGGGGAGCTGTTTTTT.

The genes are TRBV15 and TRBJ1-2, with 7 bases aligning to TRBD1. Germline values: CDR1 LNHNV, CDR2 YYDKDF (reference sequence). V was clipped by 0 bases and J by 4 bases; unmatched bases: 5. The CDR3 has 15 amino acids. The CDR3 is CATSRDLAGGYGYTF. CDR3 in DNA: TGTGCCACCAGCAGAGATTTAGCAGGGGGCTATGGCTACACCTTC.

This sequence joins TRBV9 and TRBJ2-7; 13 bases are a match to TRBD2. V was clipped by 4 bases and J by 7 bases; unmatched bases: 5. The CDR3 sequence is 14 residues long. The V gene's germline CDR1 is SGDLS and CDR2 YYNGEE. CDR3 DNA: TGTGCCAGCAGCAAAGGACTAGCGGGAGATGAGCAGTACGTC. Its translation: CASSKGLAGDEQYV.

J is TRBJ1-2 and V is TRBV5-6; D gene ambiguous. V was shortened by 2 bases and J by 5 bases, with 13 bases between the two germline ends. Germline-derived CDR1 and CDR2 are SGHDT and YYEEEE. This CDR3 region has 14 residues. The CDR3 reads CASSFLLMGYGYTF. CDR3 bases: TGTGCCAGCAGCTTCCTGCTGATGGGGTATGGCTACACCTTC.

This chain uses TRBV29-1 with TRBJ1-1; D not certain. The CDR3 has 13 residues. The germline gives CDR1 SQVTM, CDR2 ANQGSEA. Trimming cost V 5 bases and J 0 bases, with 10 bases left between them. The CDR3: CSVLKLVNTEAFF. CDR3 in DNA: TGCAGCGTTTTAAAGCTAGTGAACACTGAAGCTTTCTTT.

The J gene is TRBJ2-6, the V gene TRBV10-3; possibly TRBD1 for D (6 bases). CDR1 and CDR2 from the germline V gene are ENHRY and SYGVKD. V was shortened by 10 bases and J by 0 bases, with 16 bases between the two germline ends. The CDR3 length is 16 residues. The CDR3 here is CATGGDRISGANVLTF. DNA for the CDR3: TGTGCCACCGGAGGAGACAGGATCTCTGGGGCCAACGTCCTGACTTTC.

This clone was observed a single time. The CDR3 protein is CASSYVPGQGNQPQHF. The CDR3 DNA is TGTGCCAGCAGTTACGTACCGGGACAGGGTAATCAGCCCCAGCATTTT. The chain couples TRBV6-6 to TRBJ1-5, with 9 bases matching TRBD1. CDR1 and CDR2 (germline): MNHNY, SVGAGI (reference sequence). This CDR3 is built from 16 residues. V was clipped by 2 bases and J by 4 bases; unmatched bases: 6.

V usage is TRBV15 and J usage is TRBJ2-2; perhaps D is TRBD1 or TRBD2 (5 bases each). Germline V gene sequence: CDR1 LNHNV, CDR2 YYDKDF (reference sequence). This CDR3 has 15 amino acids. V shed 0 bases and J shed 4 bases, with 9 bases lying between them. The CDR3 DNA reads TGTGCCACCAGCAGAGATGTGGGGACCACCGGGGAGCTGTTTTTT. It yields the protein CATSRDVGTTGELFF.

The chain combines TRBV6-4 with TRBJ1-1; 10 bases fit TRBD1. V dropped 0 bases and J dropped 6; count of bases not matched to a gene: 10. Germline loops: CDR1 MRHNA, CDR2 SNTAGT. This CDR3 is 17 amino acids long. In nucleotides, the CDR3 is TGTGCCAGCAGTGACTCGACAGACAGGGGGCTTGGGGCTGAAGCTTTCTTT. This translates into CASSDSTDRGLGAEAFF.

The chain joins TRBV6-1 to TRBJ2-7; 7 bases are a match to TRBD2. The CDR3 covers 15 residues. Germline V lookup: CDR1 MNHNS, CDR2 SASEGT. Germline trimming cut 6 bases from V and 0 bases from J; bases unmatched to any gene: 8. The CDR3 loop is CASRPGGRNSYEQYV. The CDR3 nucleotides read TGTGCCAGCAGGCCGGGGGGACGGAACTCCTACGAGCAGTACGTC.

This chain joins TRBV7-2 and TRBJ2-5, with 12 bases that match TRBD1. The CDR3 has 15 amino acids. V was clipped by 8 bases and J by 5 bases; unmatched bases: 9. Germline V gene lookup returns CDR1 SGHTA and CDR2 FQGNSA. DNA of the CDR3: TGTGCCAGCGCCCGGGACAGGGGGCGCGGGGAGACCCAGTACTTC. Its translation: CASARDRGRGETQYF.

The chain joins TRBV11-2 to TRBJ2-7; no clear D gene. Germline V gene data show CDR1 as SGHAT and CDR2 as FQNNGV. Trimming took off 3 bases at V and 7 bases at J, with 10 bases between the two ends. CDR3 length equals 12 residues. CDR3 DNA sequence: TGTGCCAGCAGCTTTGAATGGGCGGAGCAGTACGTC. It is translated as CASSFEWAEQYV.

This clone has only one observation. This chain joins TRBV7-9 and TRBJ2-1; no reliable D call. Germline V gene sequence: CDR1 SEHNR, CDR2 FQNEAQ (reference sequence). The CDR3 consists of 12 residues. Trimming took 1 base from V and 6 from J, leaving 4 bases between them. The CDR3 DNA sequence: TGTGCCAGCAGCTTAGGAACCAATGAGCAGTTCTTC. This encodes CASSLGTNEQFF.

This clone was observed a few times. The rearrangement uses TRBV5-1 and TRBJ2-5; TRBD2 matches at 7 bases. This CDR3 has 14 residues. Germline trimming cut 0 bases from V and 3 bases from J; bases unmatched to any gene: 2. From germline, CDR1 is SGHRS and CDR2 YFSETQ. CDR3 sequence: CASSLGGREETQYF. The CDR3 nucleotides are TGCGCCAGCAGCTTGGGAGGGAGGGAAGAGACCCAGTACTTC.

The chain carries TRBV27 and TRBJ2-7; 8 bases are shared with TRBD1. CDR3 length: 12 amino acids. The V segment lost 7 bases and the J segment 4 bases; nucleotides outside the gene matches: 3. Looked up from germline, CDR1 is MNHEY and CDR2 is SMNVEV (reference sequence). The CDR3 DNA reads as TGTGCCAGCAAAGGACAGGGTTACGAGCAGTACGTC. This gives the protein CASKGQGYEQYV.

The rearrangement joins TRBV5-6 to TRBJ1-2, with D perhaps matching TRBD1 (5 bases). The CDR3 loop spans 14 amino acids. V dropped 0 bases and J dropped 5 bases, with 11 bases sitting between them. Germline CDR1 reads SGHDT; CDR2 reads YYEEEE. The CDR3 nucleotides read TGTGCCAGCAGCTTGGCAGGGAGGGAATATGGCTACACCTTC. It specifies CASSLAGREYGYTF.

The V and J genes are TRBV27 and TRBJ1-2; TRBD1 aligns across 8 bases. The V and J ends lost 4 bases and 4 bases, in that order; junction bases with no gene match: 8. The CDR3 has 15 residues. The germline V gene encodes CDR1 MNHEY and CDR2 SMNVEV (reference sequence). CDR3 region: CASSSNPTGAYGYTF. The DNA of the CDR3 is TGTGCCAGCAGTTCAAACCCGACAGGGGCCTATGGCTACACCTTC.

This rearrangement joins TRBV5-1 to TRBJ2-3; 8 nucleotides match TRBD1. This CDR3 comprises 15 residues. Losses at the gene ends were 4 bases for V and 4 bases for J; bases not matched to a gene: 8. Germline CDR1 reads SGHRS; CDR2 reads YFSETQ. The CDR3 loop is CASSPWTGSPDTQYF. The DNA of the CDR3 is TGCGCCAGCAGCCCCTGGACAGGGTCGCCAGATACGCAGTATTTT.

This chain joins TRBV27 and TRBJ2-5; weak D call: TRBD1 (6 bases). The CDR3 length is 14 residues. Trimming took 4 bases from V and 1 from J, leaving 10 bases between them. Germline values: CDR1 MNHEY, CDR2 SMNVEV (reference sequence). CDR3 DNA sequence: TGTGCCAGCAGTTCAGGACAGACCCAAGAGACCCAGTACTTC. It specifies CASSSGQTQETQYF.

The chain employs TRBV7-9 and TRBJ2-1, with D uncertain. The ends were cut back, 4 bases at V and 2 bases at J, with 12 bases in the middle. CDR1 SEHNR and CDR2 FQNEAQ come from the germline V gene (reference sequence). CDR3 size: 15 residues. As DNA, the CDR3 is TGTGCCAGCAGCTCCACAAATGGGGCCTACAATGAGCAGTTCTTC. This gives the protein CASSSTNGAYNEQFF.

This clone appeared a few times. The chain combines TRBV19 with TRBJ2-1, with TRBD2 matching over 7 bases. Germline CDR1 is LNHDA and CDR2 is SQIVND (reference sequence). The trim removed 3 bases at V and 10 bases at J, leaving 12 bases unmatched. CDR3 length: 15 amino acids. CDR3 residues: CASSILPPGGQEQFF. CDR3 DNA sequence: TGTGCCAGTAGTATTTTGCCACCGGGAGGCCAAGAGCAGTTCTTC.

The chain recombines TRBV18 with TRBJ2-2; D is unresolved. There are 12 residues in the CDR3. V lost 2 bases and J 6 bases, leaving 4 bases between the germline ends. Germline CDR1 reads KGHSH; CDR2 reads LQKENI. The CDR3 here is CASSPFAGELFF. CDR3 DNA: TGTGCCAGCTCACCATTTGCCGGGGAGCTGTTTTTT.

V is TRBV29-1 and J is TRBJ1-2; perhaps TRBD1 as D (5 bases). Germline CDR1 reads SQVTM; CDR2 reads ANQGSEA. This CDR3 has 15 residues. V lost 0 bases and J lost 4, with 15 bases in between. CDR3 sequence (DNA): TGCAGCGTTGAAGACCGCGGGACGGCGCGCTATGGCTACACCTTC. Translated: CSVEDRGTARYGYTF.